The 25 T cell receptor beta chains below come from one sample, sequenced in a study of blood T cells in healthy people across ages. Primed by a sample-barcoded 5' primer and a J-beta primer mix, a second PCR proceeded for about 7 to 11 cycles. MiXCR was run by TCRdb on the 5' RACE reads, yielding one entry per CDR3 protein. The sample yields roughly 1,500,000 distinct CDR3 sequences, approximately 42% seen once. Sequenced material: blood. The receptors derive from a woman under 30 in good health.

The chain employs TRBV4-1 and TRBJ2-5; D remains unclear. CDR3 length equals 15 residues. Trimming left V 0 bases short and J 2 bases short, with 10 bases between. CDR1 MGHRA and CDR2 YSYEKL come from the germline V gene. The CDR3 is CASSQDPMGQETQYF. CDR3 in DNA: TGCGCCAGCAGCCAAGATCCGATGGGGCAAGAGACCCAGTACTTC.

This clonotype was counted between two and nine times. J is TRBJ1-1 and V is TRBV29-1; D remains unclear. Trimming stripped 7 bases from V and 6 bases from J, with 12 bases between. The CDR3 is 11 amino acids. Germline CDR1 SQVTM, CDR2 ANQGSEA. DNA for the CDR3: TGCAGCGCCCTGACCGTCGCTGAAGCTTTCTTT. Translation: CSALTVAEAFF.

Regarding this clonotype: The junction differs from germline at one of its ends, possibly a read error. The rearrangement links TRBV2 to TRBJ2-1; TRBD2 matches at 10 bases. Looked up from germline, CDR1 is SNHLY and CDR2 is FYNNEI. CDR3 length equals 18 residues. CDR3 protein: CARSVGTSAMYSYNEQFF. The CDR3 nucleotides are TGTGCCCGCAGTGTTGGGACTAGCGCCATGTACTCCTACAATGAGCAGTTCTTC.

The chain joins TRBV12-3 or TRBV12-4 to TRBJ1-2; TRBD1 matches 7 bases. CDR3 length: 16 amino acids. V was pared by 6 bases and J by 1 base, with 11 bases of the junction left unmatched. The CDR3 reads CASRGRNRGFNYGYTF. The DNA of the CDR3 is TGTGCCAGCAGGGGGCGAAACAGGGGTTTTAACTATGGCTACACCTTC.

This clonotype was counted between two and nine times. V gene TRBV28 combines with J gene TRBJ2-7; D is ambiguous. Germline-derived CDR1 and CDR2 are MDHEN and SYDVKM. This CDR3 region has 13 residues. The germline V and J ends were trimmed by 7 bases and 3 bases, with 13 bases remaining between them. The DNA of the CDR3 is TGTGCCAGCAAAGCTGGGCCCAACTACGAGCAGTACTTC. This codes for CASKAGPNYEQYF. The full variable domain, its missing parts supplied by reference TRBV28 and TRBJ2-7, is DVKVTQSSRYLVKRTGEKVFLECVQDMDHENMFWYRQDPGLGLRLIYFSYDVKMKEKGDIPEGYSVSREKKERFSLILESASTNQTSMYLCASKAGPNYEQYFGPGTRLTVT.

In regard to this clonotype: One end of the junction is discordant with germline, which a read error may explain. The chain has TRBV29-1 and TRBJ2-3; a possible D gene is TRBD2 (7 bases). The CDR3 extends over 14 amino acids. CDR1 and CDR2 (germline): SQVTM, ANQGSEA. The CDR3 DNA is TGCAGCGTTCAAGACAGGATTCCGGGGGGTACGCAGTATTTT. This codes for CSVQDRIPGGTQYF.

At least ten counts were recorded for this clonotype. The rearrangement links TRBV29-1 to TRBJ2-1; D gene ambiguous. The CDR3 runs to 13 residues. Germline loops: CDR1 SQVTM, CDR2 ANQGSEA. Trimming shortened V by 0 bases and J by 8 bases, and 11 bases separated the two germline ends. DNA for the CDR3: TGCAGCGTTGAAGATCCCTTGGGCGATGAGCAGTTCTTC. It codes for CSVEDPLGDEQFF.

This chain connects TRBV7-9 to TRBJ2-1; 9 nucleotides agree with TRBD2. Trimming took 5 bases from V and 5 from J; bases not matched to a gene: 10. The CDR3 contains 16 residues. The germline CDR1 and CDR2 sequences are SEHNR and FQNEAQ (reference sequence). CDR3 nucleotides: TGTGCCAGCAGCGTTCGACTAGCGGAGCCTAACAATGAGCAGTTCTTC. Amino acid sequence: CASSVRLAEPNNEQFF.

This clonotype was seen more than once but under ten times. The chain couples TRBV6-5 to TRBJ2-3; D gene uncertain. The CDR3 totals 15 residues. CDR1 is MNHEY and CDR2 is SVGAGI in the germline V gene. V was trimmed by 0 bases and J by 0 bases, leaving 7 bases between them. The CDR3 loop is CASSYSLHSTDTQYF. In DNA, the CDR3 is TGTGCCAGCAGTTACTCCCTTCATAGCACAGATACGCAGTATTTT.

CDR3 residues: CAISEEGTAEAFF. DNA for the CDR3: TGTGCCATCAGTGAGGAAGGAACAGCGGAAGCTTTCTTT. This chain connects TRBV10-3 to TRBJ1-1; D is unclear. This CDR3 has 13 residues. CDR1 is ENHRY and CDR2 is SYGVKD in the germline V gene. Trimming removed 2 bases from V and 8 bases from J, with 12 bases in between.

This clonotype turned up a few times. The rearrangement joins TRBV28 to TRBJ2-3; D call uncertain. The CDR3 consists of 12 residues. V dropped 6 bases and J dropped 2 bases, with 6 bases sitting between them. Germline V gene lookup returns CDR1 MDHEN and CDR2 SYDVKM. The CDR3 here is CASSVYTDTQYF. In DNA, the CDR3 is TGTGCCAGCAGCGTTTACACAGATACGCAGTATTTT.

The chain couples TRBV7-9 to TRBJ2-4, with D possibly being TRBD2 (7 bases). The closer fit of TRBJ2-7 to the DNA end suggests the J call may be wrong. Germline V lookup: CDR1 SEHNR, CDR2 FQNEAQ (reference sequence). CDR3 length: 13 amino acids. The CDR3 region has the DNA TGTGCCAGCAGGGACGGGGGGCCTGGCGAGCAGTACTTC. Its translation is CASRDGGPGEQYF.

The rearrangement uses TRBV28 and TRBJ2-4; the D gene is possibly TRBD2 (6 bases). CDR3 size: 20 residues. The V gene's germline CDR1 is MDHEN and CDR2 SYDVKM. The ends were cut back, 2 bases at V and 13 bases at J, with 36 bases in the middle. CDR3 residues: CASSLTPVVISGRSVIGQYF. The CDR3 bases are TGTGCCAGCAGTTTAACCCCCGTGGTTATTAGCGGTCGGAGTGTAATAGGGCAGTACTTC.

The chain combines TRBV27 with TRBJ2-7; D is undetermined. The CDR3 extends over 15 amino acids. From germline, CDR1 is MNHEY and CDR2 SMNVEV (reference sequence). V lost 0 bases to trimming and J lost 5 bases, with 14 bases between them. CDR3 sequence (DNA): TGTGCCAGCAGTTTATCGGATCCCAGGCGGAACGAGCAGTACTTC. The encoded protein is CASSLSDPRRNEQYF.

The J gene is TRBJ2-7, the V gene TRBV6-1; tentative D call: TRBD2 (7 bases). Looked up from germline, CDR1 is MNHNS and CDR2 is SASEGT. This CDR3 contains 13 residues. The germline V and J ends were trimmed by 8 bases and 6 bases, with 17 bases remaining between them. CDR3 sequence reads: CASGTGGVGEQYF. For the CDR3, the DNA is TGTGCCAGCGGTACGGGGGGCGTAGGCGAGCAGTACTTC.

Of note for this clonotype: At one of its ends the junction is not consistent with the germline gene, which may arise from a read error. The rearrangement links TRBV3-1 to TRBJ2-1; 10 bases agree with TRBD2. TRBJ2-7 explains the end of the DNA better; the J call may be wrong. The CDR3 totals 18 residues. Germline CDR1 and CDR2: LGHDT and YNNKEL (reference sequence). CDR3 amino acids: CACSPKRLAGISYNEQYF. The CDR3 DNA reads as TGTGCCTGCAGCCCTAAAAGACTAGCGGGTATCTCCTACAATGAGCAGTACTTC.

The chain uses TRBV6-6 and TRBJ2-7; 7 nucleotides line up with TRBD2. CDR3 length equals 15 residues. Germline CDR1 MNHNY, CDR2 SVGAGI (reference sequence). After removal of 6 bases from V and 5 bases from J, the junction contained 13 bases not matched to a gene. Here the CDR3 DNA reads TGTGCCAGCAGCCAAGGCGCGGGAGCGCTCGACGAGCAGTACTTC. Amino acid sequence: CASSQGAGALDEQYF.

The chain links TRBV6-1 to TRBJ2-4; D not certain. CDR1 MNHNS and CDR2 SASEGT come from the germline V gene. Trimming took off 5 bases at V and 5 bases at J, with 10 bases between the two ends. The CDR3 is 13 amino acids. The CDR3 nucleotides are TGTGCCAGCAGTCTGTCTAACGAAAACATTCAGTACTTC. This gives the protein CASSLSNENIQYF.

A few counts support this clonotype. This chain connects TRBV20-1 to TRBJ2-7; 7 bases line up with TRBD2. The J call is in doubt because the DNA end fits TRBJ2-5 better. The CDR3 runs 14 residues. CDR1 and CDR2 from the germline V gene are DFQATT and SNEGSKA (reference sequence). The CDR3 sequence is CSARVSSGLGTQYF. Here the CDR3 DNA reads TGCAGTGCTAGAGTTTCTAGCGGTTTAGGGACCCAGTACTTC.

The chain couples TRBV30 to TRBJ2-2, with D perhaps matching TRBD1 (6 bases). This CDR3 is 15 amino acids long. Trimming took 5 bases from V and 5 from J, leaving 18 bases between them. CDR1 is GTSNPN, CDR2 SVGIG, per germline (reference sequence). The CDR3 DNA reads TGTGCCTGGGGCGAAGGGACACTTGGGACCGGGGAGCTGTTTTTT. As protein: CAWGEGTLGTGELFF.

This clonotype was seen just once. Being one base from a much bigger clone, this may be a read error. V and J are TRBV10-3 and TRBJ2-3; 8 nucleotides line up with TRBD1. J was trimmed by 0 bases and V by 10 bases; bases with no gene match: 9. Germline-derived CDR1 and CDR2 are ENHRY and SYGVKD. This CDR3 is 15 amino acids long. In DNA, the CDR3 is TGTGCCACCGTCCCGGGACAGGACAGCACAGATACGCAGTATTTT. Translated: CATVPGQDSTDTQYF.

The chain combines TRBV4-2 with TRBJ2-3, with 8 positions matching TRBD2. This CDR3 is built from 15 residues. Trimming cost V 0 bases and J 6 bases; bases outside gene matches: 5. Germline V lookup: CDR1 LGHNA, CDR2 YNFKEQ. The chain's CDR3 is CASSQDRLAPDTQYF. DNA of the CDR3: TGTGCCAGCAGCCAAGATCGACTAGCGCCCGATACGCAGTATTTT.

The rearrangement joins TRBV7-2 to TRBJ1-2, with D maybe TRBD1 (5 bases). V was pared by 1 base and J by 4 bases, with 16 bases between. The germline V gene has CDR1 SGHTA and CDR2 FQGNSA. The CDR3 loop spans 16 amino acids. Here the CDR3 DNA reads TGTGCCAGCAGCTTAGGGCCGGGGCAGTTCGGCTATGGCTACACCTTC. This encodes CASSLGPGQFGYGYTF.

This clonotype was observed a few times. The chain uses TRBV4-1 and TRBJ2-7; tentatively, D is TRBD1 (5 bases). In germline, CDR1 is MGHRA, CDR2 YSYEKL. The CDR3 totals 15 residues. V was cut by 1 base and J by 2 bases, with 12 bases left in between. DNA for the CDR3: TGCGCCAGCAGCCAAGTTAGGGGCGAGCCCTACGAGCAGTACTTC. This translates into CASSQVRGEPYEQYF.

J is TRBJ1-2 and V is TRBV10-3; D is perhaps TRBD1 (6 bases). The CDR3 is made up of 13 amino acids. Germline assignment: CDR1 ENHRY and CDR2 SYGVKD. V was cut by 4 bases and J by 5 bases, with 11 bases left in between. CDR3 sequence: CAISVQGGYGYTF. Written as DNA, the CDR3 is TGTGCCATCAGTGTACAGGGCGGGTATGGCTACACCTTC.